The rows below give T cell receptor beta chains drawn from one sample of a study of spatial heterogeneity in lung cancer. Via MiXCR, TCRdb re-called the 5' RACE reads, giving one row per CDR3 protein. The data hold around 2,000 distinct CDR3 sequences, with about a sixth observed a single time. Sequencing was performed on lung tumor tissue, taken at surgery. These receptors all stem from a male donor with early-stage non-small cell lung cancer. Both conserved end residues are part of each CDR3. The D gene is left open where the match is weak. Clone size is stated in some rows and not others, as once, few, many or a class when expanded.

large	TRBJ2-1	TRBV6-5	NA	TGTGCCAGCAGTTACTCCGGTTGGCACAATGAGCAGTTCTTC	CASSYSGWHNEQFF
large	TRBJ2-4	TRBV30	NA	TGTGCCTGGAGTGTACACAGGGTTTCCCAAAACATTCAGTACTTC	CAWSVHRVSQNIQYF
many	TRBJ2-2	TRBV7-6	NA	TGTGCCAGCAGCTCTTACGGCCATACCGGGGAGCTGTTTTTT	CASSSYGHTGELFF
NA	TRBJ1-5	TRBV12-3/TRBV12-4	NA	TGTGCCAGCAGTTTAGCGGGGGGGCGAGGTCAGCCCCAGCATTTT	CASSLAGGRGQPQHF
medium-sized	TRBJ2-3	TRBV19	NA	TGTGCCAGTAGTATTGGGATTAATTCCCTCCCAGATACGCAGTATTTT	CASSIGINSLPDTQYF
many	TRBJ2-5	TRBV5-4	TRBD2	TGTGCCAGCAGCTTGGACGGGAGGGGGGGTGAGACCCAGTACTTC	CASSLDGRGGETQYF
medium-sized	TRBJ1-2	TRBV14	NA	TGTGCCAGCAGCAGATGGGACCTCTATGGCTACACCTTC	CASSRWDLYGYTF
few	TRBJ2-1	TRBV6-6	TRBD2	TGTGCCAGCAGTTACCAGTCTAGCGGGGGCAATGAGCAGTTCTTC	CASSYQSSGGNEQFF
medium-sized	TRBJ2-7	TRBV15	NA	TGTGCCACCAGCAGAGAGCGGGGCGCACCGTACGAGCAGTACTTC	CATSRERGAPYEQYF
large	TRBJ1-1	TRBV19	NA	TGTGCCAGTAGTCGGACAAGGAACACTGAAGCTTTCTTT	CASSRTRNTEAFF
few	TRBJ2-5	TRBV27	NA	TGTGCCAGCAGTTCCGGGCCCGCATACCAAGAGACCCAGTACTTC	CASSSGPAYQETQYF
few	TRBJ2-3	TRBV28	TRBD2	TGTGCCAGCATCCGAGCGGGACGCACAGATACGCAGTATTTT	CASIRAGRTDTQYF
large	TRBJ1-2	TRBV18	TRBD1	TGTGCCAGCTCACCACTGCCCACACAGGGGGACTCCGCCTATGGCTACACCTTC	CASSPLPTQGDSAYGYTF
medium-sized	TRBJ2-5	TRBV6-2/TRBV6-3	TRBD1	TGTGCCAGCAGTTACTCTGGGACAGGGGTTGAGACCCAGTACTTC	CASSYSGTGVETQYF
few	TRBJ2-5	TRBV6-2/TRBV6-3	NA	TGTGCCAGCAGTTACTCGGCGGGAAAAGAGACCCAGTACTTC	CASSYSAGKETQYF
NA	TRBJ2-3	TRBV7-9	NA	TGTGCCAGCAGCCCGGACCTCCCCACAGATACGCAGTATTTT	CASSPDLPTDTQYF
medium-sized	TRBJ1-6	TRBV5-1	TRBD1	TGCGCCAGCAGCCGACGACAGGGAGGAGATTCACCCCTCCACTTT	CASSRRQGGDSPLHF
large	TRBJ2-5	TRBV23-1	NA	TGCGCCAGCTCCGCTAGAAACCTCACGGGGGAGACCCAGTACTTC	CASSARNLTGETQYF
few	TRBJ2-3	TRBV7-2	TRBD2	TGTGCCAGCACCACAAAGGGGCCCAGCGGGGACACAGATACGCAGTATTTT	CASTTKGPSGDTDTQYF
NA	TRBJ2-1	TRBV4-2	NA	TGTGCCAGCAGCCAAGATTTCGGACGGACGCGCGAGCAGTTCTTC	CASSQDFGRTREQFF
medium-sized	TRBJ2-1	TRBV4-3	TRBD2	TGCGCCAGCAGCCAAGGTCGTATAGCGGGGGGGTACAATGAGCAGTTCTTC	CASSQGRIAGGYNEQFF
medium-sized	TRBJ2-3	TRBV11-3	NA	TGTGCCAGCAGCTTAGGGAACGGAAATACGCAGTATTTT	CASSLGNGNTQYF
few	TRBJ2-1	TRBV19	TRBD2	TGTGCCAGTACCCCATTTAGCGGGAGTTTCAATGAGCAGTTCTTC	CASTPFSGSFNEQFF
medium-sized	TRBJ2-7	TRBV7-6	NA	TGTGCCAGCAGCTTGGGGGGAGGATCGGACGAGCAGTACTTC	CASSLGGGSDEQYF
large	TRBJ2-7	TRBV6-5	NA	TGTGCCAGCAGTTACTCGAAGGGGTCCGAGCAGTACTTC	CASSYSKGSEQYF
NA	TRBJ2-1	TRBV6-5	NA	TGTGCCAGCAGTTACTCGTTTTGGGGGTGGAATGAGCAGTTCTTC	CASSYSFWGWNEQFF
large	TRBJ1-5	TRBV30	NA	TGTGCCTGGAGCGCCCGGGACCAACCGCCCCAGCATTTT	CAWSARDQPPQHF
medium-sized	TRBJ2-7	TRBV7-2	TRBD2	TGTGCCAGCAGCCTGACTAGCGGGACCAACGAGCAGTACTTC	CASSLTSGTNEQYF
large	TRBJ2-7	TRBV19	TRBD1	TGTGCCAGTAGTAAGACAGGGGACGGATCCTACGAGCAGTACTTC	CASSKTGDGSYEQYF
NA	TRBJ1-4	TRBV5-1	TRBD1	TGCGCCAGCAGCTCGGGACAGGGGGCGGAAAAACTGTTTTTT	CASSSGQGAEKLFF
medium-sized	TRBJ2-4	TRBV7-2	NA	TGTGCCAGCAGCTTGGGCCCCGGGGGAGAGGGCATTCAGTACTTC	CASSLGPGGEGIQYF
medium-sized	TRBJ2-7	TRBV6-1	TRBD2	TGTGCCAGCAGTACAACTAGCGGAGACTACGAGCAGTACTTC	CASSTTSGDYEQYF
medium-sized	TRBJ2-1	TRBV12-3/TRBV12-4	TRBD2	TGTGCCAGCAGTGGCCTAGCGGGCTATGAGCAGTTCTTC	CASSGLAGYEQFF
large	TRBJ2-2	TRBV19	TRBD2	TGTGCCAGTAACCTTCGGGAGGCGGGGACCGGGGAGCTGTTTTTT	CASNLREAGTGELFF
many	TRBJ2-1	TRBV24-1	NA	TGTGCCACCGCGGACTCGTACAATGAGCAGTTCTTC	CATADSYNEQFF
large	TRBJ2-7	TRBV7-8	TRBD2	TGTGCCAGCGTCGGGAGGGGGAACTACGAGCAGTACTTC	CASVGRGNYEQYF
medium-sized	TRBJ1-1	TRBV29-1	TRBD1	TGCAGCGCATCCCCCGGGACAGGGTATGAAGCTTTCTTT	CSASPGTGYEAFF
NA	TRBJ1-2	TRBV7-3	TRBD1	TGTGCCAGCAGCGATAAGGGACAGGCCTATGGCTACACCTTC	CASSDKGQAYGYTF
NA	TRBJ2-7	TRBV5-4	NA	TGTGCCAGCAGCCGCTCCGACATCGGGCGGTCCTACGAGCAGTACTTC	CASSRSDIGRSYEQYF
medium-sized	TRBJ2-5	TRBV7-2	NA	TGTGCCAGCAGCCAGGGGGGGCAGGGAAAGACCCAGTACTTC	CASSQGGQGKTQYF
medium-sized	TRBJ1-1	TRBV11-2	NA	TGTGCCAGCAGCCCTCGACATCTCGCGGAGACTGAAGCTTTCTTT	CASSPRHLAETEAFF
medium-sized	TRBJ2-2	TRBV12-3/TRBV12-4	NA	TGTGCCAGCAGTTTAGATTGGTTTGGAGGGGACACCGGGGAGCTGTTTTTT	CASSLDWFGGDTGELFF
NA	TRBJ2-1	TRBV14	TRBD2	TGTGCCAGCAGCCAAGGACTAGCGGGCGGCTACAATGAGCAGTTCTTC	CASSQGLAGGYNEQFF
many	TRBJ2-7	TRBV12-3/TRBV12-4	NA	TGTGCCAGCAGTGGTTCTTCGAGCTACGAGCAGTACTTC	CASSGSSSYEQYF
once	TRBJ2-5	TRBV7-9	TRBD2	TGTGCCAGCAGCTTAGGCCCCCCCGGACTAGCGCCTAAAGAGACCCAGTACTTC	CASSLGPPGLAPKETQYF
NA	TRBJ2-7	TRBV7-2	NA	TGTGCCAGCAGCCCTCACTGGCACGAGCAGTACTTC	CASSPHWHEQYF
medium-sized	TRBJ1-2	TRBV6-6	NA	TGTGCCAGCAGCCTAAACAGGGCTAGTGGCTACACCTTC	CASSLNRASGYTF
medium-sized	TRBJ2-2	TRBV6-5	NA	TGTGCCAGCAGGAGGGGGGCCGGGGAGCTGTTTTTT	CASRRGAGELFF
medium-sized	TRBJ2-7	TRBV11-2	NA	TGTGCCAGCAGCTTAGGGAGCGCTATTGGGTACTTC	CASSLGSAIGYF
NA	TRBJ2-5	TRBV5-1	TRBD2	TGCGCCAGCAGCCCCAAAAGCGGGAGGGCCGCAGAGACCCAGTACTTC	CASSPKSGRAAETQYF
medium-sized	TRBJ1-1	TRBV28	NA	TGTGCCAGCAGTTTAATGGCTGAAGCTTTCTTT	CASSLMAEAFF
medium-sized	TRBJ1-1	TRBV29-1	NA	TGCACAGAGGGGAAGGGATCTGAAGCTTTCTTT	CTEGKGSEAFF
NA	TRBJ2-3	TRBV7-2	NA	TGTGCCAGCAGCTTAAAACGGGGCGGGGATACGCAGTATTTT	CASSLKRGGDTQYF
few	TRBJ1-4	TRBV7-9	NA	TGTGCCAGCAGCTTACAGGCAACTAATGAAAAACTGTTTTTT	CASSLQATNEKLFF
medium-sized	TRBJ2-1	TRBV24-1	TRBD2	TGTGCCACCAGTGATAGGGCGGGAGGGCTTCTCAATGAGCAGTTCTTC	CATSDRAGGLLNEQFF
medium-sized	TRBJ1-5	TRBV19	NA	TGTGCCAGGGGGGGGACTTATAGCAATCAGCCCCAGCATTTT	CARGGTYSNQPQHF
many	TRBJ2-5	TRBV20-1	TRBD1	TGCAGTGCTTCCACCAGGACAGGGGCGCAAGAGACCCAGTACTTC	CSASTRTGAQETQYF
medium-sized	TRBJ2-3	TRBV5-6	NA	TGTGCCAGCAGCTTGGTTGGGGCAGATACGCAGTATTTT	CASSLVGADTQYF
medium-sized	TRBJ2-5	TRBV5-4	TRBD2	TGTGCCAGCAGCCTTGGGCCTAGCGGGAAAGAGACCCAGTACTTC	CASSLGPSGKETQYF